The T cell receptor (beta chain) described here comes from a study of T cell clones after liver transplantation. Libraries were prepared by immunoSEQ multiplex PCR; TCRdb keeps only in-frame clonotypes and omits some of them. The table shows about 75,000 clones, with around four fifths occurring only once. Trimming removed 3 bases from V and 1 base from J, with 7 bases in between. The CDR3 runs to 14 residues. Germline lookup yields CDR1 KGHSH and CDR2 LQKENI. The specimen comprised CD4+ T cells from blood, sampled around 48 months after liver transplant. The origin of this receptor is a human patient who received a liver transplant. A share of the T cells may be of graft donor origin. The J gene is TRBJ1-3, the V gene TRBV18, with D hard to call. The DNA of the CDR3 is TGTGCCAGCTCACCCAAAGGTTCTGGAAACACCATATATTTT. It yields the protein CASSPKGSGNTIYF.